This T cell receptor beta chain was identified in a study of PD-L1 blockade in urothelial cancer. Whole-study context: Blood drawn 3 weeks (second dose) and 6 weeks after treatment start was analyzed. Among blood samples, the median T cell count was approximately 150,000. Overall study findings and caveats: Lower pretreatment blood TCR clonality, under the median, predicted better survival, researchers reported.

Germline CDR1 SGHTA, CDR2 FQGNSA. The CDR3 covers 18 residues. V dropped 2 bases and J dropped 1 base, with 15 bases sitting between them. Sequenced by immunoSEQ multiplex PCR; TCRdb stores in-frame clones only, minus some. The table has 55,000 or so clones, approximately 84% seen once. This clone was counted a single time. Its antigen remains unknown. Pretreatment sampling and on-treatment sampling together yielded between 1 and 8 samples for each patient. This sequence was found in a middle-aged man with urothelial cancer. This specimen consisted of PBMCs, obtained around atezolizumab (anti-PD-L1) treatment. The chain links TRBV7-2 to TRBJ2-6, with D possibly TRBD1 on 6 matching bases. CDR3 coding DNA: TGTGCCAGCAGCTTATTACCCCCAGGGGTATCTGGGGCCAACGTCCTGACTTTC. Protein sequence: CASSLLPPGVSGANVLTF.